This T cell receptor beta chain derives from a study of response to subunit inactivated influenza vaccine. Only a few counts were recorded for this clonotype. A single record per CDR3 protein comes from TCRdb applying MiXCR to the RT-PCR reads. This sample has about 530,000 distinct CDR3 sequences, with 12% found just once. Germline loops: CDR1 DFQATT, CDR2 SNEGSKA (reference sequence). CDR3 length: 17 amino acids. V was clipped by 0 bases and J by 0 bases; unmatched bases: 6. The source of this sequence is a man aged 45-65 years who received an inactivated influenza vaccine. The V and J genes are TRBV20-1 and TRBJ2-1; 9 bases agree with TRBD2. Here the sequenced sample was PBMCs from blood, taken on the day of vaccination. CDR3 residues: CSARDIASGNSYNEQFF. The CDR3, as DNA: TGCAGTGCTAGAGATATAGCTAGCGGGAACTCCTACAATGAGCAGTTCTTC.